The present T cell receptor beta chain was sequenced within a study of CD8 T cells in ankylosing spondylitis. Points from the study as a whole: Ankylosing spondylitis blood appeared to be characterized by a TCR beta motif of eight highly homologous variants.

TCRdb passed the 5' RACE reads through MiXCR, listing each CDR3 protein once. The sample contains under 950,000 distinct CDR3 sequences, roughly 19% of which appear only once. On this clonotype itself: What it recognizes is unknown.

The germline V gene has CDR1 KGHSH and CDR2 LQKENI. The V gene lost 3 bases and the J gene lost 1 base, with 9 bases spanning the gap. The CDR3 is made up of 14 amino acids. The chain uses TRBV18 and TRBJ1-1; D possibly corresponds to TRBD1 (5 bases). The source is a male donor with ankylosing spondylitis. Sequencing was performed on blood, either unsorted or a sorted T cell fraction (not recorded which). The CDR3 reads CASSPSQGNTEAFF. The CDR3 DNA is TGTGCCAGCTCACCGAGCCAGGGGAACACTGAAGCTTTCTTT.